This T cell receptor (beta chain) was recorded in a study of blood T cell repertoires in COVID-19. The assay was immunoSEQ multiplex PCR, and TCRdb's table has in-frame clones only and misses some. This sample carries tens of thousands of clones, 90% of them seen once, and the ten largest clones take approximately 0.74%. The V and J ends lost 3 bases and 3 bases respectively, with 8 bases between them. Per germline, CDR1 LNHDA and CDR2 SQIVND (reference sequence). The CDR3 spans 13 residues. J is TRBJ1-2 and V is TRBV19; D gene unclear. The sample consisted of peripheral blood. This receptor was obtained from a woman of 80 years or more with acute or convalescent COVID-19. The CDR3 reads CASSMGFDYGYTF. CDR3 nucleotide sequence: TGTGCCAGTAGTATGGGCTTTGACTATGGCTACACCTTC. The full variable domain, in which reference TRBV19 and TRBJ1-2 provide the parts outside the CDR3, is DGGITQSPKYLFRKEGQNVTLSCEQNLNHDAMYWYRQDPGQGLRLIYYSQIVNDFQKGDIAEGYSVSREKKESFPLTVTSAQKNPTAFYLCASSMGFDYGYTFGSGTRLTVV.